These 25 T cell receptor beta chains were sequenced from one sample in a study of cytomegalovirus exposure and HLA in healthy donors. Profiling relied on immunoSEQ multiplex PCR, and the TCRdb table lists in-frame clones only, not all of them. Of tens of thousands of clones listed, 90% to 97% are singletons. Source material: PBMCs. Every receptor here comes from a man younger than 30 in good health and CMV-seropositive.

The chain recombines TRBV5-4 with TRBJ2-6, with D unresolved. This CDR3 is 17 amino acids long. Germline V gene lookup returns CDR1 SGHNT and CDR2 YYREEE (reference sequence). V was cut by 4 bases and J by 1 base, with 15 bases left in between. The CDR3 region is CASSAKALGSGANVLTF. For the CDR3, the DNA is TGTGCCAGCAGCGCGAAAGCCCTCGGGTCTGGGGCCAACGTCCTGACTTTC.

The chain employs TRBV7-6 and TRBJ1-1; possibly TRBD1 for D (5 bases). The germline V gene has CDR1 SGHVS and CDR2 FNYEAQ. Trimming took 2 bases from V and 3 from J, leaving 13 bases between them. The CDR3 runs 15 residues. CDR3 protein: CASSLWQGGDTEAFF. DNA for the CDR3: TGTGCCAGCAGCTTATGGCAGGGAGGGGACACTGAAGCTTTCTTT.

V usage is TRBV6-4 and J usage is TRBJ1-1, with 7 bases that match TRBD1. This CDR3 region has 14 residues. CDR1 is MRHNA and CDR2 is SNTAGT in the germline V gene. V shed 6 bases, J shed 1 base, and the junction held 5 bases outside the gene matches. As DNA, the CDR3 is TGTGCCAGCAGAAGGGGGCCTGGGAACACTGAAGCTTTCTTT. It encodes CASRRGPGNTEAFF.

The genes are TRBV28 and TRBJ2-2; a weak D match, TRBD2 (5 bases). This CDR3 is built from 13 residues. Germline lookup yields CDR1 MDHEN and CDR2 SYDVKM. Between the trimmed V and J ends, which lost 3 bases and 8 bases, there was a span of 10 bases. The CDR3 DNA sequence: TGTGCCAGCAGTTTGTCGGGATCTGGGGAGCTGTTTTTT. Translating it yields CASSLSGSGELFF.

This chain joins TRBV4-1 and TRBJ2-1, with D possibly TRBD1 on 5 matching bases. The CDR3 length is 15 residues. V was pared by 3 bases and J by 8 bases, with 17 bases between. CDR1 and CDR2 from the germline V gene are MGHRA and YSYEKL. CDR3 amino acids: CASSQVGVGRYEQFF. For the CDR3, the DNA is TGCGCCAGCAGCCAGGTCGGTGTGGGGCGATATGAGCAGTTCTTC.

This clone was seen a few times. This chain links TRBV7-9 with TRBJ1-4; the D gene is possibly TRBD1 (6 bases). The germline gives CDR1 SEHNR, CDR2 FQNEAQ (reference sequence). The CDR3 is 13 amino acids. V dropped 4 bases and J dropped 10 bases, with 13 bases sitting between them. In DNA, the CDR3 is TGTGCCAGCAGCTCTTCGACAGGCGGAAAACTGTTTTTT. It translates to CASSSSTGGKLFF.

The chain recombines TRBV25-1 with TRBJ2-7; no firm D call. This CDR3 has 14 residues. Trimming left V 2 bases short and J 0 bases short, with 8 bases between. Germline V lookup: CDR1 MGHDK, CDR2 SYGVNS. The CDR3 loop reads CASSEMTGSYEQYF. In nucleotides, the CDR3 is TGTGCCAGCAGTGAAATGACGGGCTCCTACGAGCAGTACTTC.

CDR3 nucleotide sequence: TGTGCCAGCAGCGTAGACGGGGAAGAGAGCACAGATACGCAGTATTTT. It yields the protein CASSVDGEESTDTQYF. V and J are TRBV9 and TRBJ2-3; tentatively, D is TRBD2 (5 bases). The V gene lost 0 bases and the J gene lost 0 bases, with 11 bases spanning the gap. CDR3 length equals 16 residues. Germline lookup yields CDR1 SGDLS and CDR2 YYNGEE.

The V call is TRBV25-1, the J call TRBJ2-7; 9 positions match TRBD1. The germline gives CDR1 MGHDK, CDR2 SYGVNS. After removal of 4 bases from V and 5 bases from J, the junction contained 3 bases not matched to a gene. There are 13 residues in the CDR3. CDR3: CASSVGDRDEQYF. DNA of the CDR3: TGTGCCAGCAGTGTGGGGGACAGGGACGAGCAGTACTTC.

The V call is TRBV7-3, the J call TRBJ2-1; TRBD2 aligns across 7 bases. The trim removed 1 base at V and 0 bases at J, leaving 0 bases unmatched. Germline-derived CDR1 and CDR2 are SGHTA and FQGTGA. The CDR3 totals 15 residues. CDR3 in DNA: TGTGCCAGCAGCTTAAGCGGGAGCTCCTACAATGAGCAGTTCTTC. It translates to CASSLSGSSYNEQFF.

J is TRBJ1-3 and V is TRBV7-9; weak D call: TRBD1 (5 bases). Looked up from germline, CDR1 is SEHNR and CDR2 is FQNEAQ (reference sequence). Trimming removed 1 base from V and 2 bases from J, with 18 bases in between. The CDR3 loop spans 18 amino acids. The CDR3 region has the DNA TGTGCCAGCAGCTTAGGGATGCCAGACAGACGCACTGGAAACACCATATATTTT. Translated: CASSLGMPDRRTGNTIYF.

The chain joins TRBV9 to TRBJ2-1; 10 bases line up with TRBD2. Unmatched junction bases numbered 3, after V lost 4 bases and J lost 5 bases. Germline-derived CDR1 and CDR2 are SGDLS and YYNGEE. This CDR3 comprises 14 residues. CDR3 nucleotides: TGTGCCAGCAGCAGGCTAGCGGGAGACAATGAGCAGTTCTTC. Translation gives CASSRLAGDNEQFF.

For the CDR3, the DNA is TGCGCCAGCAGGCAGGGTGAAGGGGAGCTGTTTTTT. Translation gives CASRQGEGELFF. V and J are TRBV5-1 and TRBJ2-2; tentatively, D is TRBD1 (5 bases). CDR1 and CDR2 from the germline V gene are SGHRS and YFSETQ. V was cut by 5 bases and J by 8 bases, with 10 bases left in between. The length of the CDR3 is 12 residues. The entire variable domain, with the rest obtained from reference TRBV5-1 and TRBJ2-2, is as follows: KAGVTQTPRYLIKTRGQQVTLSCSPISGHRSVSWYQQTPGQGLQFLFEYFSETQRNKGNFPGRFSGRQFSNSRSEMNVSTLELGDSALYLCASRQGEGELFFGEGSRLTVL.

A few counts support this clone. The chain combines TRBV7-9 with TRBJ2-1; tentatively, D is TRBD2 (6 bases). The length of the CDR3 is 13 residues. CDR1 and CDR2 (germline): SEHNR, FQNEAQ (reference sequence). The V end was cut by 5 bases, the J end by 7 bases, with 12 bases between. CDR3 protein: CASSTATSNEQFF. CDR3 nucleotides: TGTGCCAGCAGCACTGCGACTAGTAATGAGCAGTTCTTC.

The chain uses TRBV11-3 and TRBJ2-1; no definite D call. Per the germline V gene, CDR1 is SGHNT and CDR2 is YENEEA. This CDR3 has 12 residues. V lost 3 bases and J lost 6, with 6 bases in between. The CDR3 loop reads CASSFSGNEQFF. The CDR3, as DNA: TGTGCCAGCAGCTTTTCAGGCAATGAGCAGTTCTTC.

V usage is TRBV9 and J usage is TRBJ1-4, with D unclear. Trimming shortened V by 0 bases and J by 5 bases, and 8 bases separated the two germline ends. The CDR3 contains 14 residues. Germline V gives CDR1 SGDLS, CDR2 YYNGEE. In DNA, the CDR3 is TGTGCCAGCAGCGTAGGAAGAGGGAATGAAAAACTGTTTTTT. It translates to CASSVGRGNEKLFF.

The chain is built from TRBV18 and TRBJ2-7, with 8 nucleotides matching TRBD1. CDR1 is KGHSH, CDR2 LQKENI, per germline. V lost 3 bases, J lost 3 bases, and 7 bases stayed unmatched. This CDR3 comprises 15 residues. CDR3 bases: TGTGCCAGCTCACCGGACAGGGTGGGAAACTACGAGCAGTACTTC. Its translation is CASSPDRVGNYEQYF.

This sequence joins TRBV7-6 and TRBJ2-5, with TRBD1 matching 8 bases. The V gene end was trimmed by 4 bases and the J gene end by 8 bases; junction bases not matched to a gene: 6. Germline CDR1 SGHVS, CDR2 FNYEAQ. This CDR3 spans 13 amino acids. The CDR3 DNA sequence: TGTGCCAGCAGCTCGGGACAGGATGACACCCAGTACTTC. It is translated as CASSSGQDDTQYF.

The chain is built from TRBV2 and TRBJ1-6; D gene uncertain. The CDR3 is 15 amino acids. Trimming removed 6 bases at V and 3 bases at J, with 12 bases between. Germline V gene data show CDR1 as SNHLY and CDR2 as FYNNEI. The CDR3 coding sequence is TGTGCCAGCAGCGCCGAAACGGTCTATAATTCACCCCTCCACTTT. Its translation: CASSAETVYNSPLHF.

The CDR3 reads CASSTFTDTQYF. In DNA, the CDR3 is TGTGCCAGTAGTACGTTCACAGATACGCAGTATTTT. The chain joins TRBV19 to TRBJ2-3; D unclear. The CDR3 consists of 12 residues. Trimming stripped 4 bases from V and 2 bases from J, with 4 bases between. CDR1 and CDR2 from the germline V gene are LNHDA and SQIVND (reference sequence).

This rearrangement joins TRBV10-2 to TRBJ2-3; 7 positions agree with TRBD2. V gave up 4 bases and J gave up 6 bases; unmatched junction bases: 13. This CDR3 is 16 amino acids long. CDR1 is WSHSY, CDR2 SAAADI, per germline. CDR3: CASSALAGGSWDTQYF. In DNA form, the CDR3 reads TGCGCCAGCAGTGCACTGGCGGGCGGGAGTTGGGATACGCAGTATTTT.

The J gene is TRBJ2-7, the V gene TRBV4-1; TRBD1 matches 9 bases. V was pared by 1 base and J by 6 bases, with 7 bases of the junction left unmatched. In germline, CDR1 is MGHRA, CDR2 YSYEKL. CDR3 size: 15 residues. DNA of the CDR3: TGCGCCAGCAGCCAAGGGACAGGGGTTTTTCGCGAGCAGTACTTC. Amino acids: CASSQGTGVFREQYF.

The genes are TRBV6-5 and TRBJ1-1; D possibly corresponds to TRBD1 (6 bases). V lost 7 bases and J 11 bases, leaving 20 bases between the germline ends. Looked up from germline, CDR1 is MNHEY and CDR2 is SVGAGI. This CDR3 is 13 amino acids long. The CDR3 DNA is TGTGCCAGCATTCCCGCTTATTCAGGGGAGGCTTTCTTT. Its protein is CASIPAYSGEAFF.

V and J are TRBV5-4 and TRBJ2-2; a weak D match, TRBD1 (6 bases). V lost 4 bases and J lost 2, with 9 bases in between. CDR3 length: 14 residues. Germline V CDR1 and CDR2: SGHNT, YYREEE (reference sequence). This chain's CDR3 is CASSGGGNTGELFF. The CDR3 DNA follows: TGTGCCAGCAGCGGGGGCGGAAACACCGGGGAGCTGTTTTTT.

V usage is TRBV6-1 and J usage is TRBJ1-1; perhaps TRBD1 as D (5 bases). The CDR3 spans 14 residues. The V and J ends lost 6 bases and 3 bases respectively, with 14 bases between them. CDR1 is MNHNS, CDR2 SASEGT, per germline. The CDR3 region is CASRFYRGDTEAFF. The CDR3 nucleotides are TGTGCCAGCAGATTTTATAGGGGCGACACTGAAGCTTTCTTT.